The rows below give T cell receptor beta chains drawn from one sample of a study of T-cell memory formation after mild COVID-19. TCRdb independently ran MiXCR on the 5' RACE reads; one entry per CDR3 protein. The data show fewer than 550,000 distinct CDR3 sequences, about 20% seen once. The sample consisted of PBMCs or a T cell subset sorted from them (not recorded which). Receptors originate from an adult woman who had mild COVID-19 (a few samples of this study predate the infection). Cell type and time point are not known. Both conserved end residues are part of each CDR3. D genes are given only for firm matches. The size field is filled for only some rows; it gives once, few, many or a size class.

>-|TRBJ2-7|TRBD1|TRBV12-3/TRBV12-4
CASSLQGVPYEQYF
TGTGCCAGCAGTTTACAGGGGGTACCCTACGAGCAGTACTTC
>-|TRBJ2-2|-|TRBV28
CASKPGTLNTGELFF
TGTGCCAGCAAGCCCGGGACTTTGAACACCGGGGAGCTGTTTTTT
>-|TRBJ2-2|-|TRBV4-1
CASSQGTQGNTGELFF
TGCGCCAGCAGCCAAGGTACACAAGGCAACACCGGGGAGCTGTTTTTT
>few|TRBJ2-3|TRBD2|TRBV5-1
CASSLGGALDTDTQYF
TGCGCCAGCAGTCTCGGGGGGGCCTTGGACACAGATACGCAGTATTTT
>few|TRBJ2-1|TRBD2|TRBV5-6
CASSPKASSGLLYNEQFF
TGTGCCAGCAGTCCCAAAGCATCTAGCGGCCTTCTTTACAATGAGCAGTTCTTC
>few|TRBJ2-2|-|TRBV7-2
CASSLEGGGTGELFF
TGTGCCAGCAGCTTAGAGGGGGGAGGGACCGGGGAGCTGTTTTTT
>few|TRBJ2-7|-|TRBV7-9
CASSLSTGEQYF
TGTGCCAGCAGCTTAAGCACGGGCGAGCAGTACTTC
>-|TRBJ1-4|TRBD1|TRBV18
CASSPGDREKLFF
TGTGCCAGCTCACCAGGGGACAGGGAAAAACTGTTTTTT
>-|TRBJ2-1|-|TRBV4-2
CASSQEWQTSYNEQFF
TGTGCCAGCAGCCAAGAATGGCAGACCTCCTACAATGAGCAGTTCTTC
>few|TRBJ1-6|-|TRBV30
CAWTLSGGSPLHF
TGTGCCTGGACTCTGTCGGGCGGATCACCCCTCCACTTT
>-|TRBJ2-3|-|TRBV9
CASTPLGLNTDTQYF
TGTGCCAGCACCCCTCTGGGACTGAACACAGATACGCAGTATTTT
>-|TRBJ2-7|TRBD2|TRBV24-1
CATSDGPSGGYEQYF
TGTGCCACCAGTGATGGACCATCGGGAGGCTACGAGCAGTACTTC
>few|TRBJ2-6|-|TRBV12-3/TRBV12-4
CASRQGSGANVLTF
TGTGCCAGCAGGCAGGGGTCTGGGGCCAACGTCCTGACTTTC
>-|TRBJ1-2|-|TRBV12-3/TRBV12-4
CASRATQNYGYTF
TGTGCCAGCAGGGCTACACAGAACTATGGCTACACCTTC
>-|TRBJ2-7|-|TRBV5-1
CASSLILTQGSSYEQYF
TGCGCCAGCAGCTTGATCCTTACCCAGGGGAGCTCCTACGAGCAGTACTTC
>-|TRBJ1-1|-|TRBV7-9
CASSTDSWNTEAFF
TGTGCCAGCAGCACGGACAGCTGGAACACTGAAGCTTTCTTT
>few|TRBJ1-1|-|TRBV7-8
CASSLEGLRNTEAFF
TGTGCCAGCAGCTTAGAGGGGCTCAGAAACACTGAAGCTTTCTTT
>few|TRBJ2-3|-|TRBV18
CASSQRGTGRTDTQYF
TGTGCCAGCTCACAACGCGGGACGGGGAGGACAGATACGCAGTATTTT
>-|TRBJ1-1|TRBD1|TRBV29-1
CSVGGQEILGAFF
TGCAGCGTCGGGGGACAGGAGATACTGGGAGCTTTCTTT
>-|TRBJ2-7|-|TRBV27
CASSPRGTRTYEQYF
TGTGCCAGCAGTCCTAGGGGGACTCGGACCTACGAGCAGTACTTC
>-|TRBJ1-1|TRBD1|TRBV27
CASSLGYRGTEAFF
TGTGCCAGCAGTTTAGGGTACAGGGGAACTGAAGCTTTCTTT
>-|TRBJ2-3|-|TRBV20-1
CSASQKSAHQYTQYF
TGCAGTGCTAGCCAGAAGTCGGCCCATCAATATACGCAGTATTTT
>few|TRBJ1-2|TRBD1|TRBV12-3/TRBV12-4
CASSKTGTAPYGYTF
TGTGCCAGCAGTAAAACTGGGACAGCTCCCTATGGCTACACCTTC
>-|TRBJ1-2|-|TRBV4-1
CASSQDQQGNYGYTF
TGCGCCAGCAGCCAAGATCAGCAAGGGAACTATGGCTACACCTTC
>-|TRBJ1-6|-|TRBV12-3/TRBV12-4
CASSFGVVPLHF
TGTGCCAGCAGTTTTGGGGTTGTACCCCTCCACTTT
>few|TRBJ1-1|TRBD1|TRBV9
CASSAHRDRVFNTEAFF
TGTGCCAGCAGCGCTCACCGGGACAGGGTCTTTAACACTGAAGCTTTCTTT
>few|TRBJ1-1|-|TRBV2
CASSVGLRNTEAFF
TGTGCCAGCAGTGTAGGACTACGGAACACTGAAGCTTTCTTT
>few|TRBJ2-1|-|TRBV5-1
CASSFGGEERYNEQFF
TGCGCCAGCAGCTTCGGGGGAGAAGAACGCTACAATGAGCAGTTCTTC
>few|TRBJ2-7|TRBD1|TRBV6-5
CASTGADRGPYEQYF
TGTGCCAGCACCGGGGCGGACAGGGGGCCCTACGAGCAGTACTTC
>-|TRBJ2-2|TRBD2|TRBV11-1
CASSPQPGLGTGELFF
TGTGCCAGCAGCCCCCAACCGGGACTAGGCACCGGGGAGCTGTTTTTT
>-|TRBJ2-5|-|TRBV2
CASSLTQDILRETQYF
TGTGCCAGCAGTTTGACCCAGGACATCCTTAGGGAGACCCAGTACTTC
>many|TRBJ2-2|-|TRBV5-1
CASSLDTGELFF
TGTGCCAGCAGCTTAGACACCGGGGAGCTGTTTTTT
>-|TRBJ1-1|-|TRBV12-3/TRBV12-4
CASRKFNLLNTEAFF
TGTGCCAGCAGAAAGTTCAACCTATTGAACACTGAAGCTTTCTTT
>-|TRBJ2-5|-|TRBV7-9
CASSRDMSKETQYF
TGTGCCAGCAGCCGGGACATGTCGAAAGAGACCCAGTACTTC
>few|TRBJ2-7|-|TRBV10-3
CAISGTGLSYEQYF
TGTGCCATCAGTGGGACGGGGTTGTCCTACGAGCAGTACTTC
>-|TRBJ1-5|TRBD1|TRBV24-1
CATSDSDRVNQPQHF
TGTGCCACCAGTGATTCTGACAGGGTCAATCAGCCCCAGCATTTT
>few|TRBJ2-7|-|TRBV5-1
CASSLLGQAYEQYF
TGCGCCAGCAGCTTACTGGGACAAGCCTACGAGCAGTACTTC
>-|TRBJ2-2|-|TRBV5-1
CASSLDGGRELFF
TGCGCCAGCAGCTTGGATGGGGGCCGGGAGCTGTTTTTT
>-|TRBJ2-7|TRBD2|TRBV5-1
CASSSGGLGYEQYF
TGCGCCAGCAGCTCGGGGGGGCTTGGATACGAGCAGTACTTC
>few|TRBJ1-5|-|TRBV7-9
CASSKGEIRNQPQHF
TGTGCCAGCAGCAAAGGGGAGATCAGGAATCAGCCCCAGCATTTT
>many|TRBJ1-1|TRBD1|TRBV5-8
CASRNRDRGNTEAFF
TGTGCCAGCCGAAACCGGGACAGGGGAAACACTGAAGCTTTCTTT
>few|TRBJ1-1|-|TRBV30
CAWSSRPWTLNTEAFF
TGTGCCTGGAGTTCGAGGCCGTGGACGTTGAACACTGAAGCTTTCTTT
>few|TRBJ2-5|TRBD2|TRBV4-1
CASSPKRAGGRHRETQYF
TGCGCCAGCAGCCCGAAACGGGCGGGGGGACGGCACCGGGAGACCCAGTACTTC
>-|TRBJ2-4|TRBD2|TRBV4-1
CASSQEPGLGTPIAKNIQYF
TGCGCCAGCAGCCAAGAACCGGGACTAGGGACGCCGATAGCCAAAAACATTCAGTACTTC
>-|TRBJ2-7|-|TRBV19
CASSEQVQYEQYF
TGTGCCAGTAGCGAACAGGTTCAATACGAGCAGTACTTC
>-|TRBJ1-4|-|TRBV18
CASSTVEGKLNEKLFF
TGTGCCAGCTCAACCGTAGAGGGAAAGCTTAATGAAAAACTGTTTTTT
>many|TRBJ2-3|TRBD2|TRBV18
CASSLLPTSGETTDTQYF
TGTGCCAGCTCACTTTTGCCGACTAGCGGGGAAACCACAGATACGCAGTATTTT
>many|TRBJ2-3|TRBD2|TRBV20-1
CSARDGRAADTQYF
TGCAGTGCTAGAGACGGGAGGGCCGCAGATACGCAGTATTTT
>few|TRBJ1-6|-|TRBV4-2
CASSQEVRGSNSPLHF
TGTGCCAGCAGCCAAGAGGTACGGGGTTCGAATTCACCCCTCCACTTT
>-|TRBJ1-5|-|TRBV9
CASSVEPFSQPQHF
TGTGCCAGCAGCGTAGAACCCTTTAGTCAGCCCCAGCATTTT
>-|TRBJ2-2|-|TRBV5-1
CASSLRADNTGELFF
TGCGCCAGCAGCTTGAGGGCAGATAACACCGGGGAGCTGTTTTTT
>few|TRBJ2-5|TRBD2|TRBV20-1
CSARDPSGAETQYF
TGCAGTGCTAGAGATCCTAGCGGGGCCGAGACCCAGTACTTC
>-|TRBJ2-1|-|TRBV12-3/TRBV12-4
CASSLGGGNGQFF
TGTGCCAGCAGTTTAGGTGGAGGGAATGGGCAGTTCTTC
>-|TRBJ1-1|TRBD1|TRBV19
CASIETGGTEAFF
TGTGCCAGTATCGAGACAGGGGGCACTGAAGCTTTCTTT
>-|TRBJ2-5|TRBD1|TRBV19
CASRSGTEETQYF
TGTGCCAGTAGATCGGGGACAGAAGAGACCCAGTACTTC
>-|TRBJ2-7|-|TRBV14
CASSQSRQYSYEQYF
TGTGCCAGCAGCCAATCGAGGCAGTACTCCTACGAGCAGTACTTC
>-|TRBJ2-5|TRBD2|TRBV4-2
CASSQGAGAETQYF
TGTGCCAGCAGCCAAGGAGCGGGGGCTGAGACCCAGTACTTC